This T cell receptor beta chain comes out of a study of a mutant IDH1 vaccine in newly diagnosed glioma. The overall study: Across weeks 1, 3, 5, 7, 11, 15, 19 and 23, patients received a vaccination each time, eight in all. Investigators started vaccination 4-6 weeks after radiotherapy alone, or with temozolomide cycles. The earlier regimen, radiotherapy, temozolomide, or both, was most often both.

TCRdb keeps only in-frame clones here, not all; method: immunoSEQ multiplex PCR. The profile shows about 43,000 clones, roughly 84% of them singletons. This CDR3 has 13 amino acids. Per germline, CDR1 SQVTM and CDR2 ANQGSEA. V dropped 7 bases and J dropped 5; count of bases not matched to a gene: 6. In the case of this clone: Its matching antigen is unknown.

The time point: week 23, last vaccination. What each vaccine dose contained was 300 ug of mutant IDH1 20-mer peptide, accompanied by topical imiquimod. The source was PBMCs, collected from a glioma patient whose treatment included an IDH1 peptide vaccine. This TCR came from a woman younger than 35 with glioma. Some clones in this sample may be carry-over from other donors' samples. The V call is TRBV29-1, the J call TRBJ2-1; TRBD2 matches 9 bases. This chain's CDR3 is CSGLAAIDNEQFF. The CDR3 nucleotides read TGCAGCGGACTAGCGGCGATCGACAATGAGCAGTTCTTC.